The 27 T cell receptor beta chains in this list originate from one sample, sequenced in a study of T cell responses to AZD1222 COVID-19 vaccine (dated by TCRdb to the early 2020s). In light of the paper, this sample's time point label describes: baseline before first vaccination. The library came from the immunoSEQ multiplex PCR assay. Entries here come from immuneACCESS through TCRdb and include only in-frame sequences with V and J called. Some clones fail to appear in such tables; in the studies checked, an unresolved V gene covers under half of the shortfall, and the cause of the remainder is unknown. The sample table shows 110,000 to 150,000 clones, and roughly 90% are seen once. 2.5% to 3% of the sample is held by the ten biggest clonotypes. The specimen comprised peripheral blood, sampled on day 0 of AZD1222 vaccination. The receptors here all came from an adult in good health.

The V call is TRBV2, the J call TRBJ1-1; D possibly corresponds to TRBD1 (6 bases). Trimming removed 6 bases from V and 8 bases from J, with 19 bases in between. Germline values: CDR1 SNHLY, CDR2 FYNNEI. This CDR3 is 14 amino acids long. The chain's CDR3 is CASRIPGESLEAFF. CDR3 in DNA: TGTGCCAGCAGGATCCCAGGGGAATCGCTCGAAGCTTTCTTT.

V and J are TRBV7-8 and TRBJ1-2; maybe TRBD1 (6 bases). CDR3 size: 12 residues. Germline V gives CDR1 SGHVS, CDR2 FQNEAQ. V lost 5 bases and J lost 14, with 18 bases in between. This CDR3 reads CASSTDQGQLTF. The CDR3 nucleotides read TGTGCCAGCAGCACAGACCAGGGGCAGTTGACCTTC.

The J gene is TRBJ1-5, the V gene TRBV5-6; the D is unclear. The CDR3 consists of 15 residues. Trimming stripped 0 bases from V and 3 bases from J, with 10 bases between. CDR1 is SGHDT, CDR2 YYEEEE, per germline. This chain's CDR3 is CASSLGLTLNQPQHF. As DNA, the CDR3 is TGTGCCAGCAGCTTGGGGCTAACCCTCAATCAGCCCCAGCATTTT.

This sequence joins TRBV3-1 (or the pseudogene TRBV3-2) and TRBJ1-6; the match to TRBD1 covers 8 bases. The germline V gene encodes CDR1 LGHDT and CDR2 YNNKEL (reference sequence). CDR3 size: 15 residues. Trimming removed 1 base from V and 10 bases from J; junction bases left unmatched: 6. The CDR3: CASSQAGTGRSPLHF. DNA for the CDR3: TGTGCCAGCAGCCAAGCGGGGACAGGACGGTCACCCCTCCACTTT.

This CDR3 reads CASRGTGGYEQYF. CDR3 bases: TGCGCCAGCAGAGGGACAGGAGGGTACGAGCAGTACTTC. The V call is TRBV4-1, the J call TRBJ2-7, with TRBD1 matching over 8 bases. CDR3 size: 13 residues. Germline CDR1 reads MGHRA; CDR2 reads YSYEKL. V lost 6 bases and J lost 4; bases outside the gene matches: 5.

J is TRBJ1-5 and V is TRBV4-1, with D unclear. Looked up from germline, CDR1 is MGHRA and CDR2 is YSYEKL. Trimming left V 1 base short and J 7 bases short, with 8 bases between. CDR3 length equals 13 residues. The CDR3 DNA sequence: TGCGCCAGCAGCCAAGGACTTTGGCAGCCCCAGCATTTT. Translating gives CASSQGLWQPQHF.

The J gene is TRBJ1-5, the V gene TRBV6-5, with D uncertain. Germline V gives CDR1 MNHEY, CDR2 SVGAGI. The CDR3 totals 14 residues. V dropped 7 bases and J dropped 0 bases, with 10 bases sitting between them. CDR3 DNA sequence: TGTGCCAGCAAACAGTCGATTAGCAATCAGCCCCAGCATTTT. This codes for CASKQSISNQPQHF.

V usage is TRBV28 and J usage is TRBJ1-2; D might be TRBD1 (6 bases). The CDR3 extends over 17 amino acids. V was cut by 6 bases and J by 1 base, with 21 bases left in between. Germline lookup yields CDR1 MDHEN and CDR2 SYDVKM. This CDR3 reads CASSAEGRGRFNYGYTF. CDR3 nucleotides: TGTGCCAGCAGCGCTGAGGGCAGGGGAAGGTTTAACTATGGCTACACCTTC.

The chain combines TRBV30 with TRBJ2-7; TRBD2 matches at 7 bases. CDR3 length equals 14 residues. The V segment lost 0 bases and the J segment 0 bases; nucleotides outside the gene matches: 2. Per the germline V gene, CDR1 is GTSNPN and CDR2 is SVGIG (reference sequence). Here the CDR3 DNA reads TGTGCCTGGAGTGTCAGGACTAGCTCCTACGAGCAGTACTTC. Translation gives CAWSVRTSSYEQYF.

The gene calls are TRBV10-1 and TRBJ1-5; no firm D call. CDR3 length: 19 amino acids. The V gene's germline CDR1 is WNHNN and CDR2 SYGVQD (reference sequence). Trimming removed 10 bases at V and 9 bases at J, with 37 bases between. The CDR3: CATTIDTYSTGLNKGPQHF. CDR3 nucleotides: TGCGCCACCACCATTGACACTTATAGTACGGGGTTGAACAAGGGGCCCCAGCATTTT.

The rearrangement joins TRBV5-1 to TRBJ2-3, with D hard to call. This CDR3 is 16 amino acids long. V was trimmed by 0 bases and J by 0 bases, leaving 11 bases between them. Looked up from germline, CDR1 is SGHRS and CDR2 is YFSETQ. CDR3 DNA: TGCGCCAGCAGCTTGGAAAGCGTCTCTAGCACAGATACGCAGTATTTT. This encodes CASSLESVSSTDTQYF.

The gene calls are TRBV6-5 and TRBJ2-7; TRBD1 agrees at 8 bases. Losses at the gene ends were 6 bases for V and 6 bases for J; bases not matched to a gene: 7. CDR1 and CDR2 from the germline V gene are MNHEY and SVGAGI. The CDR3 contains 13 residues. CDR3 region: CASRAGTGGEQYF. The CDR3 bases are TGTGCCAGCAGGGCCGGGACAGGCGGCGAGCAGTACTTC.

The CDR3 DNA sequence: TGTGCCAGCAGTTTAGCCAGGGTGTATGGCTACACCTTC. It yields the protein CASSLARVYGYTF. The rearrangement links TRBV12-3 or TRBV12-4 to TRBJ1-2; D perhaps matches TRBD1 (5 bases). This CDR3 is 13 amino acids long. V was shortened by 0 bases and J by 5 bases, with 7 bases between the two germline ends.

The gene calls are TRBV7-2 and TRBJ1-2, with D unresolved. CDR1 is SGHTA and CDR2 is FQGNSA in the germline V gene. This CDR3 region has 14 residues. V gave up 1 base and J gave up 3 bases, with 9 bases separating them. CDR3 DNA: TGTGCCAGCAGCTTAGTGGTCGGCGACTATGGCTACACCTTC. Protein product: CASSLVVGDYGYTF.

The rearrangement uses TRBV29-1 and TRBJ1-4; D is unclear. The V end was cut by 4 bases, the J end by 5 bases, with 11 bases between. CDR1 SQVTM and CDR2 ANQGSEA come from the germline V gene. CDR3 length equals 13 residues. CDR3 nucleotide sequence: TGCAGCGTTGTGCCAGACGAAAATGAAAAACTGTTTTTT. Its translation is CSVVPDENEKLFF.

The CDR3 DNA reads as TGCGCCAGCAGCCAAGATCGCAACTCTGGAAACACCATATATTTT. The encoded protein is CASSQDRNSGNTIYF. The chain recombines TRBV4-3 with TRBJ1-3, with no clear D. Germline CDR1 is LGHNA and CDR2 is YSLEER. Trimming removed 0 bases at V and 0 bases at J, with 6 bases between. This CDR3 contains 15 residues.

This chain joins TRBV5-1 and TRBJ1-5; 10 nucleotides match TRBD1. The CDR3 consists of 18 residues. CDR1 SGHRS and CDR2 YFSETQ come from the germline V gene. V shed 4 bases and J 4 bases; nucleotides not matched to a gene: 14. The CDR3 DNA sequence: TGCGCCAGCAGCGTCGGCCCCTTCGGACAGGGGGTAAATCAGCCCCAGCATTTT. This codes for CASSVGPFGQGVNQPQHF.

This chain uses TRBV4-1 with TRBJ2-1, with D uncertain. V lost 5 bases to trimming and J lost 0 bases, with 5 bases between them. This CDR3 has 13 residues. The germline V gene encodes CDR1 MGHRA and CDR2 YSYEKL. The CDR3 sequence is CASSASSYNEQFF. In DNA, the CDR3 is TGCGCCAGCAGCGCGAGCTCCTACAATGAGCAGTTCTTC.

The genes are TRBV5-4 and TRBJ2-7, with TRBD1 as a possible D gene (6 bases). The germline V and J ends were trimmed by 3 bases and 0 bases, with 13 bases remaining between them. This CDR3 has 15 residues. Per germline, CDR1 SGHNT and CDR2 YYREEE (reference sequence). This CDR3 is CASSSTGTSSYEQYF. DNA of the CDR3: TGTGCCAGCAGCTCAACAGGGACCTCCTCCTACGAGCAGTACTTC.

V and J are TRBV24-1 and TRBJ2-1; D assignment may be TRBD1 or TRBD2 (6 bases each). Germline values: CDR1 KGHDR, CDR2 SFDVKD. Trimming took off 0 bases at V and 12 bases at J, with 20 bases between the two ends. The CDR3 loop spans 16 amino acids. The CDR3 loop is CATSDLPSGGGGGQFF. The DNA for the CDR3 is TGTGCCACCAGTGATTTGCCGAGTGGAGGGGGTGGTGGGCAGTTCTTC.

This rearrangement joins TRBV19 to TRBJ1-5; possibly TRBD1 for D (6 bases). The V gene lost 6 bases and the J gene lost 3 bases, with 18 bases spanning the gap. The CDR3 consists of 16 residues. Per the germline V gene, CDR1 is LNHDA and CDR2 is SQIVND (reference sequence). As DNA, the CDR3 is TGTGCCAGTAGCGGGAGAGGGGGGAACTACAATCAGCCCCAGCATTTT. Translated, it gives CASSGRGGNYNQPQHF.

The chain recombines TRBV28 with TRBJ1-5; D is possibly TRBD1 (5 bases). The CDR3 runs to 15 residues. V was cut by 7 bases and J by 6 bases, with 19 bases left in between. In germline, CDR1 is MDHEN, CDR2 SYDVKM. The CDR3 nucleotides read TGTGCCAGCATACCCGGCAGGGCAGTTAGTCAGCCCCAGCATTTT. This gives the protein CASIPGRAVSQPQHF. Filled out from reference TRBV28 and TRBJ1-5, the complete variable domain reads DVKVTQSSRYLVKRTGEKVFLECVQDMDHENMFWYRQDPGLGLRLIYFSYDVKMKEKGDIPEGYSVSREKKERFSLILESASTNQTSMYLCASIPGRAVSQPQHFGDGTRLSIL.

J is TRBJ2-1 and V is TRBV3-1 (or the pseudogene TRBV3-2); D unclear. Deletions cut 5 bases from V and 5 bases from J, with 25 bases between. Germline values: CDR1 LGHDT, CDR2 YNNKEL (reference sequence). The CDR3 is 18 residues long. CDR3 protein: CASSSLGGPEIWDNEQFF. The DNA for the CDR3 is TGTGCCAGCAGCTCCCTAGGCGGTCCCGAAATATGGGACAATGAGCAGTTCTTC.

V is TRBV6-6 and J is TRBJ2-6; 9 positions agree with TRBD1. Germline trimming cut 2 bases from V and 4 bases from J; bases unmatched to any gene: 3. Germline V gene sequence: CDR1 MNHNY, CDR2 SVGAGI (reference sequence). CDR3 size: 16 residues. The CDR3 loop is CASSYGTGLGANVLTF. The CDR3, as DNA: TGTGCCAGCAGTTACGGGACAGGGCTAGGGGCCAACGTCCTGACTTTC.

The chain uses TRBV15 and TRBJ2-3; 7 nucleotides align to TRBD1. The trim removed 5 bases at V and 4 bases at J, leaving 9 bases unmatched. Germline CDR1 and CDR2: LNHNV and YYDKDF (reference sequence). CDR3 length: 15 residues. The CDR3 loop reads CATSGDRDGADTQYF. CDR3 coding DNA: TGTGCCACCAGCGGCGACAGGGACGGTGCAGATACGCAGTATTTT. The variable domain in full, completed from reference TRBV15 and TRBJ2-3, reads DAMVIQNPRYQVTQFGKPVTLSCSQTLNHNVMYWYQQKSSQAPKLLFHYYDKDFNNEADTPDNFQSRRPNTSFCFLDIRSPGLGDTAMYLCATSGDRDGADTQYFGPGTRLTVL.

Only a few counts were recorded for this clone. This rearrangement joins TRBV7-9 to TRBJ2-1; D gene ambiguous. V was shortened by 5 bases and J by 9 bases, with 14 bases between the two germline ends. CDR1 and CDR2 (germline): SEHNR, FQNEAQ (reference sequence). The length of the CDR3 is 13 residues. The CDR3 is CASSATSPAEQFF. The CDR3 nucleotides are TGTGCCAGCAGCGCTACATCTCCGGCTGAGCAGTTCTTC. Combining the CDR3 with reference TRBV7-9 and TRBJ2-1 gives the whole variable domain DTGVSQNPRHKITKRGQNVTFRCDPISEHNRLYWYRQTLGQGPEFLTYFQNEAQLEKSRLLSDRFSAERPKGSFSTLEIQRTEQGDSAMYLCASSATSPAEQFFGPGTRLTVL.

V usage is TRBV7-3 and J usage is TRBJ2-7; no clear D. The germline CDR1 and CDR2 sequences are SGHTA and FQGTGA. V was pared by 2 bases and J by 9 bases, with 14 bases between. The CDR3 is made up of 13 amino acids. The CDR3: CASSLDRDGLQYF. For the CDR3, the DNA is TGTGCCAGCAGCTTAGATAGGGATGGGCTGCAGTACTTC.